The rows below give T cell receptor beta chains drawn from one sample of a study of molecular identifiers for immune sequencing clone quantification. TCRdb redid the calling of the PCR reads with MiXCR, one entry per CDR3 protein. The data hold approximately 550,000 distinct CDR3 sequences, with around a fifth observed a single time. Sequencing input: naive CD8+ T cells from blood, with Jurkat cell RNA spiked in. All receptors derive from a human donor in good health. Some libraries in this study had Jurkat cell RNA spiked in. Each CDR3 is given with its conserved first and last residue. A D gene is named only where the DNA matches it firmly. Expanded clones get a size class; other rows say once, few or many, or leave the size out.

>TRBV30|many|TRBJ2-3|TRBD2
CAWSVGAGLTDTQYF
TGTGCCTGGAGTGTAGGAGCGGGACTCACAGATACGCAGTATTTT
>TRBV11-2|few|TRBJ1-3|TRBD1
CASSFQTGSGNTIYF
TGTGCCAGCAGCTTCCAGACAGGGTCTGGAAACACCATATATTTT
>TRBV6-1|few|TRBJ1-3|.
CASSVELQGPSDF
TGTGCCAGCAGCGTTGAGTTACAGGGTCCTTCAGATTTT
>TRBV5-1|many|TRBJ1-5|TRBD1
CASSWTGGQPQHF
TGCGCCAGCAGCTGGACAGGGGGTCAGCCCCAGCATTTT
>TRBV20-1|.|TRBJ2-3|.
CSARMSGWDISTDTQYF
TGCAGTGCTAGAATGAGCGGTTGGGATATAAGCACAGATACGCAGTATTTT
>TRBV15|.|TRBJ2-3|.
CATSRVRSTDTQYF
TGTGCCACCAGCAGAGTGAGGAGCACAGATACGCAGTATTTT
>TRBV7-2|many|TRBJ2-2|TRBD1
CASSLEGARVNTGELFF
TGTGCCAGCAGCTTAGAGGGGGCCAGAGTGAACACCGGGGAGCTGTTTTTT
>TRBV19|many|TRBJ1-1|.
CASKTPRGEAFF
TGTGCCAGTAAGACTCCTCGCGGTGAAGCTTTCTTT
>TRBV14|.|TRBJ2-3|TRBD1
CASSQDIGGAADTQYF
TGTGCCAGCAGCCAAGATATAGGGGGCGCGGCAGATACGCAGTATTTT
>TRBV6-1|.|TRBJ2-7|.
CASKVLHGNYEQYF
TGTGCCAGCAAGGTACTGCACGGAAACTACGAGCAGTACTTC
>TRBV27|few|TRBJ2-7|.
CASSFRTDYEQYF
TGTGCCAGCAGTTTCAGGACAGACTACGAGCAGTACTTC
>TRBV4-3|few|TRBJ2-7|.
CASSQDASDSYEQYF
TGCGCCAGCAGCCAAGATGCCTCGGACTCCTACGAGCAGTACTTC
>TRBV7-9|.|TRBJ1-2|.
CASSPLGEYYGYTF
TGTGCCAGCAGCCCATTGGGGGAATACTATGGCTACACCTTC
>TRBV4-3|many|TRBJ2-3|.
CASSQLGGGRTSGDTQYF
TGCGCCAGCAGCCAATTGGGGGGCGGGCGGACCAGCGGGGATACGCAGTATTTT
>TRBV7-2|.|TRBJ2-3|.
CASSLPFSADTQYF
TGTGCCAGCAGCTTACCGTTTAGTGCAGATACGCAGTATTTT
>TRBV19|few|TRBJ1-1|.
CASRIVGEWKNTEAFF
TGTGCCAGTAGGATAGTCGGGGAATGGAAGAACACTGAAGCTTTCTTT
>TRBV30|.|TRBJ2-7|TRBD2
CAWRNGGAHEQYF
TGTGCCTGGAGAAACGGGGGGGCCCACGAGCAGTACTTC
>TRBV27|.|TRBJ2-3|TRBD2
CASSLGEGGTDTQYF
TGTGCCAGCAGTTTAGGGGAGGGAGGCACAGATACGCAGTATTTT
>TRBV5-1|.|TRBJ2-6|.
CASSVTPGSSGANVLTF
TGCGCCAGCAGCGTCACCCCTGGGAGCTCTGGGGCCAACGTCCTGACTTTC
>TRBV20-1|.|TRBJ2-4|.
CSASTTGIAKNIQYF
TGCAGTGCCTCCACGACGGGAATAGCCAAAAACATTCAGTACTTC
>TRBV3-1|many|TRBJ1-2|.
CASSQVRDNLYGYTF
TGTGCCAGCAGCCAAGTACGCGACAACTTATATGGCTACACCTTC
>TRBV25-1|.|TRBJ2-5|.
CASSEKRGETQYF
TGTGCCAGCAGTGAAAAGAGGGGAGAGACCCAGTACTTC
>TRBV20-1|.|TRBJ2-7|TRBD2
CSAPGTSGRPTHEQYF
TGCAGTGCCCCTGGGACTAGCGGGAGACCCACCCACGAGCAGTACTTC
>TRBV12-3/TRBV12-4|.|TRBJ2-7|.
CASSSPGTEQYF
TGTGCCAGCAGTTCGCCGGGGACCGAGCAGTACTTC
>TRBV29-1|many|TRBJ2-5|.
CSVVTRRETQYF
TGCAGCGTTGTCACGAGGAGGGAGACCCAGTACTTC
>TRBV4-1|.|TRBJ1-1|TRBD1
CASSQGTGGYEAFF
TGCGCCAGCAGCCAAGGTACAGGGGGCTACGAAGCTTTCTTT
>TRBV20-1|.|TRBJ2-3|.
CSAYLRLSTDTQYF
TGCAGTGCTTACCTTAGGCTTAGCACAGATACGCAGTATTTT
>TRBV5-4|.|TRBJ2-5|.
CASSLAGSGVQETQYF
TGTGCCAGCAGCTTGGCCGGGTCAGGGGTCCAAGAGACCCAGTACTTC
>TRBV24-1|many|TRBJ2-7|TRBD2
CATSAGAESGTSGPGDEQYF
TGTGCCACCAGTGCGGGAGCTGAATCCGGGACTAGCGGGCCCGGAGACGAGCAGTACTTC
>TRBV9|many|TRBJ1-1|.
CASSVIEKMNTEAFF
TGTGCCAGCAGCGTTATCGAGAAAATGAACACTGAAGCTTTCTTT
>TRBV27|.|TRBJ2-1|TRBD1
CASSLFWTGGESEQFF
TGTGCCAGCAGTTTATTCTGGACAGGGGGTGAGTCTGAGCAGTTCTTC
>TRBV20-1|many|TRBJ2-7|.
CSVPGVGGWDEQYF
TGCAGTGTCCCCGGGGTAGGGGGTTGGGACGAGCAGTACTTC
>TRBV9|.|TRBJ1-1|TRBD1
CASSVGGGWGTEAFF
TGTGCCAGCAGCGTAGGAGGGGGCTGGGGCACTGAAGCTTTCTTT
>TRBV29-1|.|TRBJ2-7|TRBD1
CSAAGTVTYEQYF
TGCAGCGCCGCCGGGACAGTTACCTACGAGCAGTACTTC
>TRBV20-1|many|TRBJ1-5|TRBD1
CSARDPTGNLGQPQHF
TGCAGTGCTAGAGACCCGACAGGGAACCTAGGTCAGCCCCAGCATTTT
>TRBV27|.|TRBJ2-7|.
CASSLMSSYEQYF
TGTGCCAGCAGTCTCATGAGCTCCTACGAGCAGTACTTC
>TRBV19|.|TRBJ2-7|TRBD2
CASSIDASGSAFYEQYF
TGTGCCAGTAGTATAGACGCCAGCGGGAGCGCGTTCTACGAGCAGTACTTC
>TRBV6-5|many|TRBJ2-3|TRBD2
CASSYSGLAGGPSTDTQYF
TGTGCCAGCAGTTACTCCGGACTAGCGGGAGGGCCTAGTACAGATACGCAGTATTTT
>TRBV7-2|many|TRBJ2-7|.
CASSLVSVGEQYF
TGTGCCAGCAGCTTAGTGTCAGTTGGTGAGCAGTACTTC
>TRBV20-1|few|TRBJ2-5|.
CSARVWDQETQYF
TGCAGTGCTAGAGTTTGGGACCAAGAGACCCAGTACTTC
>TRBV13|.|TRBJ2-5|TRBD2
CASSLGLAGGPRETQYF
TGTGCCAGCAGCTTAGGGCTAGCGGGGGGCCCCCGTGAGACCCAGTACTTC
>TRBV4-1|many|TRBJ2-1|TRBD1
CASSQGGTGYNEQFF
TGCGCCAGCAGCCAAGGTGGGACAGGGTACAATGAGCAGTTCTTC
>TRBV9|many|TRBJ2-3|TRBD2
CASSDRLAGRTDTQYF
TGTGCCAGCAGCGATAGACTAGCGGGCCGCACAGATACGCAGTATTTT
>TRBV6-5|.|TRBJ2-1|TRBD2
CASSPLAGTAYNEQFF
TGTGCCAGCAGCCCCTTAGCGGGGACCGCCTACAATGAGCAGTTCTTC
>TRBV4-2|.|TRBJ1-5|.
CASSQAEDSNRPQHF
TGTGCCAGCAGCCAAGCCGAGGACAGCAATCGGCCCCAGCATTTT
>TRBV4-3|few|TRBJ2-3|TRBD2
CASSQEPLAGGSDTQYF
TGCGCCAGCAGCCAAGAACCTCTAGCGGGAGGGTCAGATACGCAGTATTTT
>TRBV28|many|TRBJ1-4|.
CASSLNQGGEKLFF
TGTGCCAGCAGTCTTAATCAAGGGGGAGAAAAACTGTTTTTT
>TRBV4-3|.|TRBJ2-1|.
CAGSQAGQYNEQFF
TGCGCCGGCAGCCAAGCGGGACAGTACAATGAGCAGTTCTTC
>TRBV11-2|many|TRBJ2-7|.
CASSSLPGTLSSYEQYF
TGTGCCAGCAGCTCCCTTCCCGGGACACTGAGCTCCTACGAGCAGTACTTC
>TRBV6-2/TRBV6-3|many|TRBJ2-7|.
CASRPGHQYEQYF
TGTGCCAGCAGACCGGGACATCAGTACGAGCAGTACTTC
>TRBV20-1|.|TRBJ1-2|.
CSAREDGSSVYGYTF
TGCAGTGCTAGGGAGGACGGGAGTAGCGTGTATGGCTACACCTTC
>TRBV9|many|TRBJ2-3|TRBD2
CASSDPTSLSTDTQYF
TGTGCCAGCAGCGATCCGACTAGCCTTAGCACAGATACGCAGTATTTT
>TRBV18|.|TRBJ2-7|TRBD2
CASSTGTSGSHEQYF
TGTGCCAGCTCAACCGGGACTAGCGGGAGCCACGAGCAGTACTTC
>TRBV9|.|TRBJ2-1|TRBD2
CASSLTSGGSYNEQFF
TGTGCCAGCAGCCTAACTAGCGGGGGTTCCTACAATGAGCAGTTCTTC
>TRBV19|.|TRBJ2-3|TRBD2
CASSIGRLAGESTDTQYF
TGTGCCAGTAGTATAGGGAGGCTAGCGGGAGAGAGCACAGATACGCAGTATTTT
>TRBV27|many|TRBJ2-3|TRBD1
CASSLRQGPDTQYF
TGTGCCAGCAGTTTAAGACAGGGACCCGATACGCAGTATTTT
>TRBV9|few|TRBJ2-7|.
CASSVGSGGPYEQYF
TGTGCCAGCAGCGTAGGTTCAGGGGGGCCCTACGAGCAGTACTTC
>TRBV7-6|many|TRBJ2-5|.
CASSLAGWAQETQYF
TGTGCCAGCAGCTTGGCGGGCTGGGCACAAGAGACCCAGTACTTC
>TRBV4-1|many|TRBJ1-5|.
CASSPLGLSNQPQHF
TGCGCCAGCAGCCCCTTGGGGTTAAGCAATCAGCCCCAGCATTTT